These T cell receptor beta chains were read from a single sample in a study of T cells in Graves' hyperthyroidism and ophthalmopathy. TCRdb recomputed calls from the multiplex PCR reads with MiXCR, one row per CDR3 protein. The profile shows 350,000 to 400,000 distinct CDR3 sequences, more than 12% of them singletons. The sequenced sample consisted of blood. Source of these receptors: a woman younger than 45 with Graves' hyperthyroidism. The CDR3 runs from the conserved cysteine through the conserved F or W. The D gene is left open where the match is weak. For some rows the clone size is stated as once, few or many, or as a class when expanded; others skip it.

>TRBD2|few|TRBJ2-7|TRBV5-8
TGTGCCAGCAGCTTGGCTCTAGCGGGAGGGGGCGAGCAGTACTTC
CASSLALAGGGEQYF
>TRBD2|many|TRBJ2-5|TRBV20-1
TGCAGTGCTCCCGAAAGGACTAGCGGGCAAGAGACCCAGTACTTC
CSAPERTSGQETQYF
>TRBD2|few|TRBJ2-3|TRBV5-1
TGCGCCAGCAGCCGGACTAGCGGGACATTTACAGATACGCAGTATTTT
CASSRTSGTFTDTQYF
>TRBD2|many|TRBJ2-1|TRBV27
TGTGCCAGCAGTTCCGGGACTAGCGGCTTCAATGAGCAGTTCTTC
CASSSGTSGFNEQFF
>-|many|TRBJ1-1|TRBV2
TGTGCCAGCAGCACCGGGGGGTCTGAAGCTTTCTTT
CASSTGGSEAFF
>TRBD2|many|TRBJ2-1|TRBV12-5
TGTGCTAGTGGTTTGGTACTAGCGGGGAGGCACAATGAGCAGTTCTTC
CASGLVLAGRHNEQFF
>TRBD2|few|TRBJ2-5|TRBV24-1
TGTGCCACCAGTGATTATACTAGCGGCCAACAAGAGACCCAGTACTTC
CATSDYTSGQQETQYF
>-|few|TRBJ1-1|TRBV28
TGTGCCAGCAGTTCCCCCCTTCGGACAGCCACTGAAGCTTTCTTT
CASSSPLRTATEAFF
>TRBD2|-|TRBJ2-1|TRBV18
TGTGCCAGCTCACCAATCGAGGGAGGGCCCTCGAATGAGCAGTTCTTC
CASSPIEGGPSNEQFF
>-|few|TRBJ1-1|TRBV6-1
TGTGCCAGCAGGGGGGGAACTGAAGCTTTCTTT
CASRGGTEAFF
>TRBD1|-|TRBJ1-2|TRBV30
TGTGCCGGGGGACAGGGAGGCTACACCTTC
CAGGQGGYTF
>TRBD2|-|TRBJ2-2|TRBV9
TGTGCCAGCAGCCTCCCGACTAGCGGGGCGAACACCGGGGAGCTGTTTTTT
CASSLPTSGANTGELFF
>-|-|TRBJ2-7|TRBV5-5
TGTGCCAGCCAGGGGAGGTACGAGCAGTACTTC
CASQGRYEQYF
>-|many|TRBJ1-1|TRBV12-3/TRBV12-4
TGTGCCAGCAGTTACGAGGACAGAATGAACACTGAAGCTTTCTTT
CASSYEDRMNTEAFF
>-|many|TRBJ1-1|TRBV5-1
TGCGCCAGCAGCTTGGACATCCAACAAACTGAAGCTTTCTTT
CASSLDIQQTEAFF
>-|many|TRBJ1-1|TRBV2
TGTGCCAGCAGGGGAACAGGGACGAACACTGAAGCTTTCTTT
CASRGTGTNTEAFF
>TRBD2|many|TRBJ2-1|TRBV5-1
TGCGCCAGCAGCTTGCCCGGGCTAGCGGGAAACAATGAGCAGTTCTTC
CASSLPGLAGNNEQFF
>-|once|TRBJ2-3|TRBV9
TGTGCCAGCAGCGTCTTTGACGGACTAACGAAACACACAGATACGCAGTATTTT
CASSVFDGLTKHTDTQYF
>-|few|TRBJ2-3|TRBV10-2
TGCGCCAGCAACCCGGGACTCGGCACAGATACGCAGTATTTT
CASNPGLGTDTQYF
>-|-|TRBJ1-2|TRBV5-1
TGCGCCAGCAGCTTGGTGAGGGATGGGTATGGCTACACCTTC
CASSLVRDGYGYTF
>-|many|TRBJ1-1|TRBV29-1
TGCAGCGTTGAACCTACAGGGTACGAAGCTTTCTTT
CSVEPTGYEAFF
>TRBD2|few|TRBJ2-1|TRBV10-3
TGTGCCATCAGTGAGTCAGGGACTAGCGGGACTAATGAGCAGTTCTTC
CAISESGTSGTNEQFF
>-|-|TRBJ2-7|TRBV28
TGTGCCAGCAGTTCTCCTCTACCCGGAGGTCGCGAGCAGTACTTC
CASSSPLPGGREQYF
>-|many|TRBJ1-1|TRBV6-1
TGTGCCAGCAGTTCTCCGTCGGGGGGGGCCTCTGAAGCTTTCTTT
CASSSPSGGASEAFF